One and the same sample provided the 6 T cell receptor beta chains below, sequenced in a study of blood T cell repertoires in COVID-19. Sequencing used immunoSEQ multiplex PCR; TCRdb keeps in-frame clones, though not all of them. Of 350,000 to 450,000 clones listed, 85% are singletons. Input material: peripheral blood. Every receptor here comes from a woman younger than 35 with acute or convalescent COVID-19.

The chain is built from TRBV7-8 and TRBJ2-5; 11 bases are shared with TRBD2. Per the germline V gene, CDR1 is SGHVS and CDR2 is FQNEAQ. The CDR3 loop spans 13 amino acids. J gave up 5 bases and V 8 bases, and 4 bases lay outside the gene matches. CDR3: CASLAGGRETQYF. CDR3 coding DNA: TGTGCCAGCTTAGCGGGGGGGCGGGAGACCCAGTACTTC. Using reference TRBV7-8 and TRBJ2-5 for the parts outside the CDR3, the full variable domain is GAGVSQSPRYKVAKRGQDVALRCDPISGHVSLFWYQQALGQGPEFLTYFQNEAQLDKSGLPSDRFFAERPEGSVSTLKIQRTQQEDSAVYLCASLAGGRETQYFGPGTRLLVL.

Here the CDR3 DNA reads TGTGCCAGCAGCCAAGTACAGGGAGCAGATACGCAGTATTTT. This codes for CASSQVQGADTQYF. J is TRBJ2-3 and V is TRBV3-1 (or the pseudogene TRBV3-2); maybe TRBD1 (6 bases). The CDR3 extends over 14 amino acids. Germline-derived CDR1 and CDR2 are LGHDT and YNNKEL (reference sequence). V was pared by 1 base and J by 4 bases, with 9 bases between.

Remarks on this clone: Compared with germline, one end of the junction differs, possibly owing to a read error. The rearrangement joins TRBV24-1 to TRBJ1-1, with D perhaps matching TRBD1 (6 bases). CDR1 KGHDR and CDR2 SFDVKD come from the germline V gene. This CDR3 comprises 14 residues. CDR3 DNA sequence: TGTGCCACCAGTGAAAACCAGGGGAACGCTGAAGCTTTCTTT. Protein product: CATSENQGNAEAFF.

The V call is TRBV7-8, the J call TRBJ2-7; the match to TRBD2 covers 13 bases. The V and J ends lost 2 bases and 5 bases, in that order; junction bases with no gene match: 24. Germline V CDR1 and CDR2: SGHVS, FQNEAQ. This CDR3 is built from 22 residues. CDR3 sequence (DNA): TGTGCCAGCAGCTTAAATCTAGTGGGGACAGGGTATACTAGCGGGAGGGACGACGAGCAGTACTTC. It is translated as CASSLNLVGTGYTSGRDDEQYF.

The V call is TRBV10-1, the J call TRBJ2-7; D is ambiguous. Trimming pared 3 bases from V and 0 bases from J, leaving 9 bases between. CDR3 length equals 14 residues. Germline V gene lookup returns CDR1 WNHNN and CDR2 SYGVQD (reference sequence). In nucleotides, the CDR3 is TGCGCCAGCAGTGAAGGTCCTAGCTCCTACGAGCAGTACTTC. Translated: CASSEGPSSYEQYF.

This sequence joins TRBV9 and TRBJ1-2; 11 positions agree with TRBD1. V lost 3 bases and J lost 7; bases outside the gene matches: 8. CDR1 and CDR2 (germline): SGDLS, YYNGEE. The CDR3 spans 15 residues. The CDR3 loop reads CASSGIRGQGGGYTF. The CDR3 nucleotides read TGTGCCAGCAGCGGCATCCGGGGACAGGGGGGTGGCTACACCTTC.